This TCR beta chain was captured in a study of Graves' ophthalmopathy and Graves' hyperthyroidism. RNA served as the template for amplifying TCR beta CDR3 regions. HTBI primers served in a first-round RT-PCR, which a second-round multiplex PCR followed. One entry per CDR3 protein, called by TCRdb with MiXCR from the multiplex PCR reads. This sample has 500,000 to 700,000 distinct CDR3 sequences; under 45% occur once, and the top ten carry 4% to 5%. CDR3 length equals 16 residues. Trimming shortened V by 1 base and J by 4 bases, and 13 bases separated the two germline ends. Germline CDR1 LNHNV, CDR2 YYDKDF (reference sequence). Turning to this clonotype: Its target is not known.

Findings and limits, study-wide: Classification of ophthalmopathy versus stable hyperthyroidism by a 13-signature model yielded about 90% sensitivity and just over 80% specificity.

The V call is TRBV15, the J call TRBJ2-2; D may be TRBD1 (6 bases). The TCR originated in an adult man with Graves' hyperthyroidism. What was sequenced was peripheral blood or thyroid tissue (not recorded which). CDR3 sequence reads: CATSRANTGPTGELFF. DNA for the CDR3: TGTGCCACCAGCAGAGCCAATACAGGGCCCACCGGGGAGCTGTTTTTT.